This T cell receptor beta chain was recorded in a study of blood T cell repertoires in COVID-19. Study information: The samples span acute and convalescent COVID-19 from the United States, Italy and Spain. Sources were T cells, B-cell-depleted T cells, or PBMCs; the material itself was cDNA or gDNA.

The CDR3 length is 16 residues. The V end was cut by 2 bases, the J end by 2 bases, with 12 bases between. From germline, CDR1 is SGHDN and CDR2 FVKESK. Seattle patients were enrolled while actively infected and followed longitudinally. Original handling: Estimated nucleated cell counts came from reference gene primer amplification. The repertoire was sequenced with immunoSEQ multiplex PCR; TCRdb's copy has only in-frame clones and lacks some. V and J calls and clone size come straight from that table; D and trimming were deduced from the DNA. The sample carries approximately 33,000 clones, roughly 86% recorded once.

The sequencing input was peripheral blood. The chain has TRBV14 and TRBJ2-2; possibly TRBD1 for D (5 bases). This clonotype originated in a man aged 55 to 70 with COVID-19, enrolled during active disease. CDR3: CASSQKGIYNTGELFF. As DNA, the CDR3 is TGTGCCAGCAGCCAAAAGGGGATCTACAACACCGGGGAGCTGTTTTTT.